The present T cell receptor beta chain was sequenced within a study of shared clonotypes between healthy human individuals. Libraries were prepared by immunoSEQ multiplex PCR; TCRdb keeps only in-frame clonotypes and omits some of them. The sample consists of 2 million to 2.5 million clones, over 85% of them appearing once. This CDR3 comprises 15 residues. Trimming took 2 bases from V and 6 from J, leaving 15 bases between them. Germline CDR1 and CDR2: SGHRS and YFSETQ. The specimen was naive CD4+ T cells from PBMCs. Sample subset: CD45RA+ positively selected. This TCR was sampled from a man younger than 35 in good health. Some clones in this sample may be carry-over from other donors' samples. The genes are TRBV5-1 and TRBJ2-1; a possible D gene is TRBD2 (6 bases). The CDR3 here is CASSLGLALINEQFF. CDR3 bases: TGCGCCAGCAGCTTAGGGCTAGCGCTTATCAATGAGCAGTTCTTC. The whole variable domain, remainder taken from reference TRBV5-1 and TRBJ2-1, is KAGVTQTPRYLIKTRGQQVTLSCSPISGHRSVSWYQQTPGQGLQFLFEYFSETQRNKGNFPGRFSGRQFSNSRSEMNVSTLELGDSALYLCASSLGLALINEQFFGPGTRLTVL.